This entry lists 24 T cell receptor beta chains sequenced from one sample in a study of T-cell reconstitution after alpha-beta-depleted transplantation in children. Library preparation (for TCRbeta) was performed with unique molecular identifiers. TCRdb passed the PCR reads through MiXCR, listing each CDR3 protein once. The sample includes approximately 520,000 distinct CDR3 sequences, about 31% of them seen just once. The sample in question was PBMCs from the stem cell graft donor, obtained from the stem cell graft. The receptors here all came from a human donor who donated a stem cell graft to a child with aplastic anemia.

The chain joins TRBV12-3 or TRBV12-4 to TRBJ2-3; 12 nucleotides line up with TRBD1. V lost 6 bases, J lost 6 bases, and 10 bases stayed unmatched. The CDR3 consists of 16 residues. The CDR3 bases are TGTGCCAGCAGGCCCGGGACAGGGGGCGGAAGGGATACGCAGTATTTT. Residues: CASRPGTGGGRDTQYF.

This clonotype was counted a few times. In DNA, the CDR3 is TGTGCCAGCAGCTTATCCCAGGGGAAAACTGAAGCTTTCTTT. It specifies CASSLSQGKTEAFF. The J gene is TRBJ1-1, the V gene TRBV7-2, with D maybe TRBD1 (6 bases). V lost 2 bases, J lost 5 bases, and 12 bases lay in between. The germline V gene has CDR1 SGHTA and CDR2 FQGNSA. The length of the CDR3 is 14 residues.

The rearrangement joins TRBV11-2 to TRBJ1-1, with TRBD1 as a possible D gene (5 bases). The CDR3 totals 16 residues. Trimming removed 7 bases from V and 4 bases from J, with 22 bases in between. The germline V gene encodes CDR1 SGHAT and CDR2 FQNNGV. In nucleotides, the CDR3 is TGTGCCAGCACCGATCTTAGCGGGGGAGGGATCACTGAAGCTTTCTTT. Its translation: CASTDLSGGGITEAFF.

V is TRBV7-2 and J is TRBJ2-1, with D hard to call. CDR1 is SGHTA, CDR2 FQGNSA, per germline. The V and J ends lost 1 base and 9 bases respectively, with 7 bases between them. This CDR3 region has 12 residues. CDR3 coding DNA: TGTGCCAGCAGCTTAGGGTGGAGTGAGCAGTTCTTC. Its protein is CASSLGWSEQFF.

Written as DNA, the CDR3 is TGTGCCATCAGTGAGTCGAATCGGGCAGATACGCAGTATTTT. The encoded protein is CAISESNRADTQYF. The chain has TRBV10-3 and TRBJ2-3; D not certain. There are 14 residues in the CDR3. Germline lookup yields CDR1 ENHRY and CDR2 SYGVKD. Trimming removed 0 bases at V and 4 bases at J, with 8 bases between.

This clonotype has a handful of counts. This chain joins TRBV20-1 and TRBJ1-6; 7 nucleotides agree with TRBD1. Trimming cost V 4 bases and J 7 bases; bases outside gene matches: 13. The CDR3 loop spans 16 amino acids. Germline V gene data show CDR1 as DFQATT and CDR2 as SNEGSKA (reference sequence). CDR3 protein: CSAKGWRMDRNSPLHF. CDR3 coding DNA: TGCAGTGCTAAGGGTTGGCGCATGGACAGGAATTCACCCCTCCACTTT.

The chain uses TRBV9 and TRBJ2-1, with D perhaps being TRBD1 or TRBD2 (6 bases each). From germline, CDR1 is SGDLS and CDR2 YYNGEE. Trimming pared 0 bases from V and 5 bases from J, leaving 12 bases between. The CDR3 loop spans 15 amino acids. The CDR3 here is CASSVAGALHNEQFF. For the CDR3, the DNA is TGTGCCAGCAGCGTAGCGGGGGCACTACACAATGAGCAGTTCTTC.

The chain combines TRBV10-3 with TRBJ2-1, with D unclear. Germline CDR1 is ENHRY and CDR2 is SYGVKD. There are 14 residues in the CDR3. The V end lost 6 bases, the J end lost 0 bases, and 9 bases lay between the germline ends. DNA for the CDR3: TGTGCCATCAGCCAGGATTCCTCCTACAATGAGCAGTTCTTC. Translating gives CAISQDSSYNEQFF.

V and J are TRBV6-2 or TRBV6-3 and TRBJ2-3; TRBD2 aligns across 9 bases. Germline CDR1 MNHEY, CDR2 SVGEGT. V lost 3 bases and J lost 6; bases outside the gene matches: 7. The CDR3 has 15 residues. The CDR3, as DNA: TGTGCCAGCAGTTATCAGGCTAGCGGGATTGATACGCAGTATTTT. Its protein is CASSYQASGIDTQYF.

V and J are TRBV7-9 and TRBJ1-4; weak D call: TRBD1 (6 bases). The CDR3 sequence is 13 residues long. The V end was cut by 5 bases, the J end by 8 bases, with 12 bases between. CDR1 is SEHNR and CDR2 is FQNEAQ in the germline V gene (reference sequence). The CDR3 here is CASSKGVEEKLFF. CDR3 in DNA: TGTGCCAGCAGCAAGGGGGTTGAAGAAAAACTGTTTTTT.

V usage is TRBV19 and J usage is TRBJ2-7, with TRBD1 as a possible D gene (6 bases). There are 13 residues in the CDR3. The V end was cut by 5 bases, the J end by 5 bases, with 13 bases between. Germline values: CDR1 LNHDA, CDR2 SQIVND (reference sequence). The CDR3 sequence: CASSSGHRDEQYF. CDR3 bases: TGTGCCAGTAGTTCGGGACATCGGGACGAGCAGTACTTC.

The table lists this clonotype with a few counts. This chain connects TRBV18 to TRBJ2-1, with TRBD2 identical over 11 bases. V gave up 3 bases and J gave up 6 bases; unmatched junction bases: 4. This CDR3 has 15 amino acids. Germline lookup yields CDR1 KGHSH and CDR2 LQKENI. The CDR3 DNA is TGTGCCAGCTCACCTCCGGGACTAGCGGTCAATGAGCAGTTCTTC. Its translation is CASSPPGLAVNEQFF.

The gene calls are TRBV7-2 and TRBJ1-3; D remains unclear. Germline CDR1 and CDR2: SGHTA and FQGNSA. The CDR3 length is 14 residues. The V and J ends lost 5 bases and 4 bases respectively, with 12 bases between them. The CDR3 loop reads CASSPRRKGNTIYF. CDR3 in DNA: TGTGCCAGCAGCCCGAGAAGAAAAGGAAACACCATATATTTT.

This clonotype was picked up a small number of times. V and J are TRBV28 and TRBJ2-3; possibly TRBD1 for D (6 bases). V lost 4 bases and J 3 bases, leaving 14 bases between the germline ends. Germline CDR1 and CDR2: MDHEN and SYDVKM. This CDR3 is built from 15 residues. The CDR3 DNA follows: TGTGCCAGCAGTTCCGGACAGTGGAGGACAGATACGCAGTATTTT. Amino acid sequence: CASSSGQWRTDTQYF. The full variable domain, rest sourced from reference TRBV28 and TRBJ2-3, is DVKVTQSSRYLVKRTGEKVFLECVQDMDHENMFWYRQDPGLGLRLIYFSYDVKMKEKGDIPEGYSVSREKKERFSLILESASTNQTSMYLCASSSGQWRTDTQYFGPGTRLTVL.

The chain employs TRBV6-2 or TRBV6-3 and TRBJ1-6; perhaps TRBD1 as D (5 bases). V was clipped by 5 bases and J by 5 bases, with 19 bases between them. The CDR3 contains 17 residues. Germline V gene data show CDR1 as MNHEY and CDR2 as SVGEGT. CDR3 sequence reads: CASSPTLTGDHNSPLHF. The CDR3 nucleotides read TGTGCCAGCAGTCCTACGCTAACAGGAGACCATAATTCACCCCTCCACTTT.

In this sample, this clonotype turned up a few times. The J gene is TRBJ1-1, the V gene TRBV25-1; D gene uncertain. There are 12 residues in the CDR3. Trimming cost V 7 bases and J 3 bases, with 9 bases left between them. Germline assignment: CDR1 MGHDK and CDR2 SYGVNS. The CDR3 coding sequence is TGTGCCAGCACCGAGTCTGACACTGAAGCTTTCTTT. It translates to CASTESDTEAFF.

V is TRBV6-2 or TRBV6-3 and J is TRBJ2-1, with 13 bases lining up with TRBD2. V shed 7 bases and J 9 bases; nucleotides not matched to a gene: 9. CDR1 is MNHEY and CDR2 is SVGEGT in the germline V gene. The CDR3 length is 15 residues. CDR3 in amino acids: CASTLSGLAGSEQFF. CDR3 in DNA: TGTGCCAGCACCCTCTCGGGACTAGCGGGATCTGAGCAGTTCTTC.

In its sample, this clonotype was seen a few times. The rearrangement joins TRBV6-1 to TRBJ1-2; D might be TRBD1 (6 bases). V gave up 6 bases and J gave up 8 bases, with 22 bases separating them. The CDR3 is 15 residues long. Germline values: CDR1 MNHNS, CDR2 SASEGT. DNA of the CDR3: TGTGCCAGCAGGTCACAGGGATTGGAGCTTAACGGCTACACCTTC. As protein: CASRSQGLELNGYTF.

This clonotype was picked up one time. V and J are TRBV3-1 and TRBJ2-1, with TRBD2 matching 9 bases. V lost 1 base to trimming and J lost 8 bases; unmatched junction nucleotides: 6. The CDR3 is 15 residues long. Germline V CDR1 and CDR2: LGHDT, YNNKEL (reference sequence). This CDR3 is CASSQGPGTSHEQFF. CDR3 sequence (DNA): TGTGCCAGCAGCCAAGGCCCGGGGACTAGCCATGAGCAGTTCTTC.

J is TRBJ2-1 and V is TRBV18, with D uncertain. The germline V and J ends were trimmed by 2 bases and 4 bases, with 12 bases remaining between them. In germline, CDR1 is KGHSH, CDR2 LQKENI. This CDR3 region has 15 residues. The CDR3: CASSPSQTKYNEQFF. CDR3 DNA: TGTGCCAGCTCACCATCGCAAACAAAGTACAATGAGCAGTTCTTC.

V gene TRBV20-1 combines with J gene TRBJ1-2; D perhaps matches TRBD1 (5 bases). Trimming took 6 bases from V and 4 from J, leaving 9 bases between them. The germline gives CDR1 DFQATT, CDR2 SNEGSKA (reference sequence). CDR3 size: 11 residues. The CDR3 spells CSAAGGYGYTF. The CDR3 DNA is TGCAGTGCCGCCGGGGGCTATGGCTACACCTTC.

This clonotype has more than one count but fewer than ten. This sequence joins TRBV4-3 and TRBJ2-7; 9 bases align to TRBD2. Germline CDR1 and CDR2: LGHNA and YSLEER. CDR3 length equals 16 residues. V gave up 2 bases and J gave up 2 bases; unmatched junction bases: 7. The CDR3 is CASSQIMTSGPYEQYF. CDR3 nucleotide sequence: TGCGCCAGCAGCCAAATTATGACTAGCGGCCCCTACGAGCAGTACTTC.

This rearrangement joins TRBV9 to TRBJ1-2, with TRBD1 as a possible D gene (6 bases). Germline-derived CDR1 and CDR2 are SGDLS and YYNGEE. CDR3 length equals 15 residues. The germline V and J ends were trimmed by 3 bases and 4 bases, with 16 bases remaining between them. CDR3 amino acids: CASSGNGGAGYGYTF. The CDR3 nucleotides read TGTGCCAGCAGCGGTAATGGGGGCGCTGGCTATGGCTACACCTTC.

This clonotype has only a few counts. The rearrangement uses TRBV7-2 and TRBJ2-7, with D unclear. The V end lost 5 bases, the J end lost 0 bases, and 14 bases lay between the germline ends. The germline gives CDR1 SGHTA, CDR2 FQGNSA. CDR3 size: 15 residues. The DNA for the CDR3 is TGTGCCAGCAGCCCCGGACCCAGTAGCTCCTACGAGCAGTACGTC. It is translated as CASSPGPSSSYEQYV.